This entry lists 28 T cell receptor beta chains sequenced from one sample in a study of CD8+ T cells in alopecia areata. Following extraction, RNA underwent reverse transcription to cDNA, which served as the sequencing template. Generated by immunoSEQ multiplex PCR, the TCRdb table keeps only in-frame clones and is missing some. The sample has around 270,000 clones, roughly 64% seen once. Documented treatment: oral pan-JAK inhibitor, 5-10 mg twice daily. Sequences were derived from CD4+ T cells sorted from blood, sampled at week 24, from a patient treated with tofacitinib. These receptors came from a human donor with alopecia areata.

The chain joins TRBV9 to TRBJ2-5; 11 positions agree with TRBD2. Germline V gene lookup returns CDR1 SGDLS and CDR2 YYNGEE. V shed 3 bases and J 1 base; nucleotides not matched to a gene: 2. This CDR3 region has 15 residues. CDR3 region: CASSAGLAVQETQYF. Written as DNA, the CDR3 is TGTGCCAGCAGCGCGGGACTAGCGGTCCAAGAGACCCAGTACTTC. The whole variable domain, remainder taken from reference TRBV9 and TRBJ2-5, is DSGVTQTPKHLITATGQRVTLRCSPRSGDLSVYWYQQSLDQGLQFLIQYYNGEERAKGNILERFSAQQFPDLHSELNLSSLELGDSALYFCASSAGLAVQETQYFGPGTRLLVL.

The table lists this clone with a few counts. This chain connects TRBV2 to TRBJ1-2, with no clear D. The CDR3 loop spans 13 amino acids. The V end was cut by 2 bases, the J end by 2 bases, with 6 bases between. Germline CDR1 and CDR2: SNHLY and FYNNEI. CDR3 amino acids: CASSESQNYGYTF. The CDR3, as DNA: TGTGCCAGCAGTGAAAGCCAAAACTATGGCTACACCTTC.

The rearrangement links TRBV29-1 to TRBJ2-1; D is undetermined. Germline V CDR1 and CDR2: SQVTM, ANQGSEA. The V end lost 5 bases, the J end lost 5 bases, and 10 bases lay between the germline ends. The CDR3 has 12 amino acids. The CDR3 reads CSVSGRNNEQFF. The CDR3 region has the DNA TGCAGCGTTTCCGGACGGAACAATGAGCAGTTCTTC.

The V gene is TRBV30, the J gene TRBJ2-7; TRBD1 aligns across 10 bases. J gave up 0 bases and V 5 bases, and 4 bases lay outside the gene matches. There are 14 residues in the CDR3. Looked up from germline, CDR1 is GTSNPN and CDR2 is SVGIG (reference sequence). CDR3: CAWGDRGVSYEQYF. As DNA, the CDR3 is TGTGCCTGGGGGGACAGGGGAGTCTCCTACGAGCAGTACTTC.

This clone was counted only a few times. The chain carries TRBV5-1 and TRBJ2-1; the D gene could be TRBD1 or TRBD2 (7 bases each). The CDR3 runs 15 residues. The V end was cut by 5 bases, the J end by 3 bases, with 15 bases between. Germline-derived CDR1 and CDR2 are SGHRS and YFSETQ. CDR3 bases: TGCGCCAGCAGTACTCCAGGGGGGGACTACAATGAGCAGTTCTTC. It specifies CASSTPGGDYNEQFF.

The rearrangement links TRBV5-1 to TRBJ2-1; the D gene could be TRBD1 or TRBD2 (6 bases each). The V end was cut by 4 bases, the J end by 8 bases, with 19 bases between. The CDR3 runs to 15 residues. Per the germline V gene, CDR1 is SGHRS and CDR2 is YFSETQ. The CDR3 sequence: CASSLSTGRRYEQFF. In nucleotides, the CDR3 is TGCGCCAGCAGCCTCAGCACAGGGAGGAGGTATGAGCAGTTCTTC.

The V call is TRBV19, the J call TRBJ2-1; tentative D call: TRBD1 (6 bases). Trimming shortened V by 3 bases and J by 7 bases, and 13 bases separated the two germline ends. CDR1 and CDR2 (germline): LNHDA, SQIVND (reference sequence). The length of the CDR3 is 14 residues. CDR3 bases: TGTGCCAGTAGTATCTTACAGGGCGTTAATGAGCAGTTCTTC. Amino acids: CASSILQGVNEQFF.

This chain joins TRBV19 and TRBJ2-3; D not certain. The CDR3 length is 16 residues. The V gene's germline CDR1 is LNHDA and CDR2 SQIVND (reference sequence). Trimming shortened V by 9 bases and J by 2 bases, and 21 bases separated the two germline ends. CDR3 region: CASSRRRTVPTDTQYF. The CDR3 coding sequence is TGTGCCAGCAGCCGGAGAAGGACGGTCCCCACAGATACGCAGTATTTT.

V is TRBV5-1 and J is TRBJ2-3, with 11 nucleotides matching TRBD2. Germline V lookup: CDR1 SGHRS, CDR2 YFSETQ. After removal of 1 base from V and 2 bases from J, the junction contained 3 bases not matched to a gene. The length of the CDR3 is 16 residues. CDR3 nucleotides: TGCGCCAGCAGCTTGCTAGCGGGGGGCAACACAGATACGCAGTATTTT. It yields the protein CASSLLAGGNTDTQYF.

This chain connects TRBV29-1 to TRBJ1-4; D is unclear. Germline assignment: CDR1 SQVTM and CDR2 ANQGSEA. Trimming pared 7 bases from V and 4 bases from J, leaving 13 bases between. The CDR3 runs 13 residues. CDR3 region: CSARGTDNEKLFF. CDR3 DNA: TGCAGCGCGAGAGGAACAGATAATGAAAAACTGTTTTTT. Using reference TRBV29-1 and TRBJ1-4 for the parts outside the CDR3, the full variable domain is SAVISQKPSRDICQRGTSLTIQCQVDSQVTMMFWYRQQPGQSLTLIATANQGSEATYESGFVIDKFPISRPNLTFSTLTVSNMSPEDSSIYLCSARGTDNEKLFFGSGTQLSVL.

In this sample, this clone turned up a few times. The chain's CDR3 is CAISTSGNEQYF. The CDR3 bases are TGTGCCATCTCGACTAGCGGGAACGAGCAGTACTTC. The rearrangement uses TRBV10-3 and TRBJ2-7, with 11 bases matching TRBD2. J lost 5 bases, V lost 8 bases, and 2 bases had no gene match. The CDR3 is made up of 12 amino acids. CDR1 ENHRY and CDR2 SYGVKD come from the germline V gene.

This clone was seen more than once but under ten times. V usage is TRBV2 and J usage is TRBJ2-2; 9 bases agree with TRBD2. The germline V gene encodes CDR1 SNHLY and CDR2 FYNNEI. The CDR3 extends over 15 amino acids. With V trimmed by 5 bases and J by 0 bases, 1 base remained unmatched. The CDR3 DNA sequence: TGTGCCAGCAGTAGGACTAGCGCGAACACCGGGGAGCTGTTTTTT. Encoded protein: CASSRTSANTGELFF.

The chain couples TRBV4-1 to TRBJ1-1; unclear D gene. V was trimmed by 1 base and J by 1 base, leaving 10 bases between them. The CDR3 extends over 15 amino acids. Germline assignment: CDR1 MGHRA and CDR2 YSYEKL. CDR3 protein: CASSQGDGKNTEAFF. DNA of the CDR3: TGCGCCAGCAGCCAAGGAGATGGTAAGAACACTGAAGCTTTCTTT.

The chain couples TRBV30 to TRBJ1-6; 7 bases match TRBD1. From germline, CDR1 is GTSNPN and CDR2 SVGIG (reference sequence). Trimming at V came to 0 bases and at J to 7 bases, leaving 6 bases not matched to a gene. The CDR3 consists of 15 residues. The CDR3 region has the DNA TGTGCCTGGAGTGTACTGGACAGGTGGAATTCACCCCTCCACTTT. It encodes CAWSVLDRWNSPLHF.

The rearrangement links TRBV4-3 to TRBJ2-7; weak D call: TRBD1 (8 bases). V was shortened by 4 bases and J by 1 base, with 17 bases between the two germline ends. Germline CDR1 LGHNA, CDR2 YSLEER. This CDR3 has 16 amino acids. The CDR3 DNA reads as TGCGCCAGCAGCCGGACTGGACAGGGAGGGTCCTACGAGCAGTACTTC. It translates to CASSRTGQGGSYEQYF.

The chain links TRBV30 to TRBJ1-2; TRBD1 is a possible D gene (5 bases). The CDR3 consists of 13 residues. The ends were cut back, 3 bases at V and 5 bases at J, with 13 bases in the middle. Germline assignment: CDR1 GTSNPN and CDR2 SVGIG (reference sequence). CDR3 in DNA: TGTGCCTGGAGCCCCTCCAGGGAATATGGCTACACCTTC. Its protein product is CAWSPSREYGYTF.

CDR3: CASSVPGTSGYNEQFF. The CDR3 nucleotides are TGTGCCAGCAGCGTACCCGGGACTAGCGGGTACAATGAGCAGTTCTTC. The chain links TRBV9 to TRBJ2-1, with 12 bases fitting TRBD2. V lost 1 base, J lost 4 bases, and 3 bases stayed unmatched. This CDR3 is 16 amino acids long. The germline V gene has CDR1 SGDLS and CDR2 YYNGEE. The full variable domain, completed using reference TRBV9 and TRBJ2-1, is DSGVTQTPKHLITATGQRVTLRCSPRSGDLSVYWYQQSLDQGLQFLIQYYNGEERAKGNILERFSAQQFPDLHSELNLSSLELGDSALYFCASSVPGTSGYNEQFFGPGTRLTVL.

This clone has just one count. The CDR3 DNA follows: TGTGCCTGGAGTGAGGTGTATGGCTACACCTTC. Translated: CAWSEVYGYTF. The genes are TRBV30 and TRBJ1-2; D unclear. Germline CDR1 reads GTSNPN; CDR2 reads SVGIG (reference sequence). The CDR3 contains 11 residues. Trimming took 1 base from V and 5 from J, leaving 5 bases between them.

Details on this clone: The germline gene is not matched at one end of the junction; a read error may be the cause. The gene calls are TRBV7-9 and TRBJ1-2, with unresolved D. The CDR3 totals 12 residues. CDR1 is SEHNR and CDR2 is FQNEAQ in the germline V gene (reference sequence). CDR3 protein: CASSLSGISPAF. CDR3 DNA sequence: TGTGCCAGCAGCTTATCCGGGATCTCCCCCGCCTTC. The full variable domain, with the rest looked up from reference TRBV7-9 and TRBJ1-2, is DTGVSQNPRHKITKRGQNVTFRCDPISEHNRLYWYRQTLGQGPEFLTYFQNEAQLEKSRLLSDRFSAERPKGSFSTLEIQRTEQGDSAMYLCASSLSGISPAFGSGTRLTVV.

V and J are TRBV7-9 and TRBJ2-7, with 9 bases that match TRBD1. J was trimmed by 0 bases and V by 2 bases; bases with no gene match: 2. This CDR3 spans 15 amino acids. Germline CDR1 and CDR2: SEHNR and FQNEAQ (reference sequence). In nucleotides, the CDR3 is TGTGCCAGCAGCTTACGGGACAGGGCCTCCTACGAGCAGTACTTC. Translating gives CASSLRDRASYEQYF.

The table lists this clone with a count of one. In nucleotides, the CDR3 is TGTGCCTGGTTCGGACGGGGGGAGAACACTGAAGCTTTCTTT. It specifies CAWFGRGENTEAFF. The chain couples TRBV30 to TRBJ1-1; weak D call: TRBD1 (5 bases). V dropped 5 bases and J dropped 1 base, with 14 bases sitting between them. CDR1 GTSNPN and CDR2 SVGIG come from the germline V gene (reference sequence). The CDR3 has 14 amino acids.

This clone was found many times. Other DNA sequences within the sample encode an identical CDR3. The chain carries TRBV5-1 and TRBJ1-1; D is undetermined. The CDR3 consists of 13 residues. V was clipped by 0 bases and J by 0 bases, with 3 bases between them. In germline, CDR1 is SGHRS, CDR2 YFSETQ. The CDR3 nucleotides are TGCGCCAGCAGCTTGGAGGTGAACACTGAAGCTTTCTTT. Translating it yields CASSLEVNTEAFF.

The chain joins TRBV29-1 to TRBJ1-1; no firm D call. Deletions cut 3 bases from V and 0 bases from J, with 17 bases between. This CDR3 contains 16 residues. Germline V gene sequence: CDR1 SQVTM, CDR2 ANQGSEA. The CDR3: CSVEEGRRNMNTEAFF. The CDR3 nucleotides read TGCAGCGTTGAGGAAGGGAGGCGAAACATGAACACTGAAGCTTTCTTT.

This clone was picked up a small number of times. V usage is TRBV19 and J usage is TRBJ2-7, with a weak D call TRBD2 (6 bases). V dropped 3 bases and J dropped 3 bases, with 12 bases sitting between them. The CDR3 is 14 residues long. Germline V gene data show CDR1 as LNHDA and CDR2 as SQIVND (reference sequence). For the CDR3, the DNA is TGTGCCAGTAGTATGGGGACTCCGGGCTACGAGCAGTACTTC. Translation: CASSMGTPGYEQYF.

This clone was seen a handful of times. The genes are TRBV4-1 and TRBJ1-1, with D hard to call. V lost 4 bases to trimming and J lost 0 bases, with 12 bases between them. Germline lookup yields CDR1 MGHRA and CDR2 YSYEKL. CDR3 length: 15 residues. CDR3 protein: CASSRQQIMNTEAFF. The CDR3 nucleotides are TGCGCCAGCAGCCGCCAACAGATTATGAACACTGAAGCTTTCTTT.

V and J are TRBV30 and TRBJ2-7, with 10 bases identical to TRBD1. Germline trimming cut 4 bases from V and 4 bases from J; bases unmatched to any gene: 7. The germline V gene encodes CDR1 GTSNPN and CDR2 SVGIG (reference sequence). The CDR3 contains 14 residues. CDR3 in amino acids: CAWNSGQGTYEQYF. CDR3 nucleotides: TGTGCCTGGAATTCGGGACAGGGGACTTACGAGCAGTACTTC.

The sample holds a few counts of this clone. The chain combines TRBV19 with TRBJ1-1; TRBD1 matches at 9 bases. Trimming took 7 bases from V and 12 from J; bases not matched to a gene: 9. The germline gives CDR1 LNHDA, CDR2 SQIVND (reference sequence). This CDR3 region has 12 residues. The CDR3 DNA is TGTGCCAGTATGGTGTTCGGGACAGGGCCTTTCTTT. It encodes CASMVFGTGPFF.

This chain connects TRBV4-2 to TRBJ2-3; 10 bases match TRBD2. From germline, CDR1 is LGHNA and CDR2 YNFKEQ. Losses at the gene ends were 6 bases for V and 1 base for J; bases not matched to a gene: 19. The CDR3 totals 20 residues. The CDR3 spells CASSLGVAGGLMDGTDTQYF. The CDR3 DNA sequence: TGTGCCAGCAGTCTCGGGGTAGCGGGGGGCCTAATGGATGGCACAGATACGCAGTATTTT.